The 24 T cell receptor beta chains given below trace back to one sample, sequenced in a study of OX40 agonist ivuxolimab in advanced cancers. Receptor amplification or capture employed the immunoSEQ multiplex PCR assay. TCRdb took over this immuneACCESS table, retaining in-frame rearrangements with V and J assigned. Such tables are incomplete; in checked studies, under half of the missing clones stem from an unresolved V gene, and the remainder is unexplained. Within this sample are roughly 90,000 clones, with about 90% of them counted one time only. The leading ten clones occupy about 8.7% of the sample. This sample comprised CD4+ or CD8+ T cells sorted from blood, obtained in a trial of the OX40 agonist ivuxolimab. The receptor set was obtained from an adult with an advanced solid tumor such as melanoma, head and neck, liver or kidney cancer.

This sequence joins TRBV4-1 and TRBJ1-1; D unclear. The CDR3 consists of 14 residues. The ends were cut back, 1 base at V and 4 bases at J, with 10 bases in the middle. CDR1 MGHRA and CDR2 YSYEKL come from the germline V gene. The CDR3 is CASSQAAVSTEAFF. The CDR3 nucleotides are TGCGCCAGCAGCCAAGCCGCCGTTAGCACTGAAGCTTTCTTT.

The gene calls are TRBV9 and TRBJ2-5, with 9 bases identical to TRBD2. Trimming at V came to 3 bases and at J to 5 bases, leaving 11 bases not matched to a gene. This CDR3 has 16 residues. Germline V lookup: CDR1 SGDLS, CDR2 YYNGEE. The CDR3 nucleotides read TGTGCCAGCAGCGAAGCGGGAGGAGGAGAAAAGGAGACCCAGTACTTC. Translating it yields CASSEAGGGEKETQYF.

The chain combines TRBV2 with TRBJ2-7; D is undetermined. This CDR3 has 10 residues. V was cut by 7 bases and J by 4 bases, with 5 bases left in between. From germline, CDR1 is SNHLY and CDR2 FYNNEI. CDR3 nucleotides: TGTGCCAGCATGGGGTACGAGCAGTACTTC. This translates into CASMGYEQYF.

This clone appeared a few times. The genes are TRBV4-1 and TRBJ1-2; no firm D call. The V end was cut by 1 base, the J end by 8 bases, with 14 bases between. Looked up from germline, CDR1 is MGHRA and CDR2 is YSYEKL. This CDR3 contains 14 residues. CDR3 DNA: TGCGCCAGCAGCCAAGTGCGAGGTACCCGGGGCTACACCTTC. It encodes CASSQVRGTRGYTF.

The CDR3 here is CASSLIGGNQPQHF. CDR3 coding DNA: TGTGCCAGCAGTCTGATCGGGGGCAATCAGCCCCAGCATTTT. The gene calls are TRBV11-1 and TRBJ1-5; no clear D. Germline V gives CDR1 SGHAT, CDR2 FQDESV (reference sequence). The CDR3 is 14 residues long. V was clipped by 6 bases and J by 2 bases, with 11 bases between them.

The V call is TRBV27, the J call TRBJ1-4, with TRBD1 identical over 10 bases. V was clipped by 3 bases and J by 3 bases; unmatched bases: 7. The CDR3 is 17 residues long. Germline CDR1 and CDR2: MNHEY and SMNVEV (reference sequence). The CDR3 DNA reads TGTGCCAGCAGTTTGACCCGTGGGACAGGGGCTAATGAAAAACTGTTTTTT. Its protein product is CASSLTRGTGANEKLFF.

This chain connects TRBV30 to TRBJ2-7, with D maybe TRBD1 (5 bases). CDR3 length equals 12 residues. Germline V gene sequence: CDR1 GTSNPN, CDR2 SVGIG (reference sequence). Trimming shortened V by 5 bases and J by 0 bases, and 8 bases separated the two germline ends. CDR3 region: CAWGHSSYEQYF. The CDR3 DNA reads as TGTGCCTGGGGACATAGCTCCTACGAGCAGTACTTC.

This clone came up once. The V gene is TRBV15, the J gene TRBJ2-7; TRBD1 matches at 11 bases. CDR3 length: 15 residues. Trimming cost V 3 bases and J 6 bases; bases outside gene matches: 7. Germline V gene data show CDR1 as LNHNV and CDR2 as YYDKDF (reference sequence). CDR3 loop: CATSRGRTGGSEQYF. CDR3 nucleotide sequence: TGTGCCACCAGCAGGGGGAGGACAGGGGGCTCCGAGCAGTACTTC.

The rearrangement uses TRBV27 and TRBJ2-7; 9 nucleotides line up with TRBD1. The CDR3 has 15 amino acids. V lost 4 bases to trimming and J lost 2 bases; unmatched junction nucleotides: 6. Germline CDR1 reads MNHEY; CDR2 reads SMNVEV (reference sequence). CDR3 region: CASSSPGTGTYEQYF. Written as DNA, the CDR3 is TGTGCCAGCAGTTCCCCCGGGACAGGGACCTACGAGCAGTACTTC.

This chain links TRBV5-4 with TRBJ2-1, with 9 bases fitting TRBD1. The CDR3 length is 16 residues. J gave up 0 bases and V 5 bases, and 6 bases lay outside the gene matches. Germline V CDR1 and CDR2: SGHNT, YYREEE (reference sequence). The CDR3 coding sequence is TGTGCCAGCAGACCTACAGGGGGCGGCTCCTACAATGAGCAGTTCTTC. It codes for CASRPTGGGSYNEQFF.

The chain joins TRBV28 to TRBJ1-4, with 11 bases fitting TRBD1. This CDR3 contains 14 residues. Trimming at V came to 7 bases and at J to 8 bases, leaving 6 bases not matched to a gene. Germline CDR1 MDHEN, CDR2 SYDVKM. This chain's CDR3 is CASMGTGGREKLFF. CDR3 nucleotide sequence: TGTGCCAGCATGGGGACAGGGGGGCGAGAAAAACTGTTTTTT.

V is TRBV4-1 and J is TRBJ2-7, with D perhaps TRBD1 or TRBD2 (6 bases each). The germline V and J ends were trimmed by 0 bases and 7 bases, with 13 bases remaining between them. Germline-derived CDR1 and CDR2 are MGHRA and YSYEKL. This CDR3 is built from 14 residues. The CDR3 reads CASSQERQAGEQYF. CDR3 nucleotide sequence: TGCGCCAGCAGCCAAGAAAGACAGGCGGGGGAGCAGTACTTC.

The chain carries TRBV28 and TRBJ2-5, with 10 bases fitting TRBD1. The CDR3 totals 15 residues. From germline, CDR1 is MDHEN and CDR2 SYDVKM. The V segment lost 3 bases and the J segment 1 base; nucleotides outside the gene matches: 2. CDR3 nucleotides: TGTGCCAGCAGTTTCTGGACAGGGGGCCAAGAGACCCAGTACTTC. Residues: CASSFWTGGQETQYF. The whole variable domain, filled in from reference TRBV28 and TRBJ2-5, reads DVKVTQSSRYLVKRTGEKVFLECVQDMDHENMFWYRQDPGLGLRLIYFSYDVKMKEKGDIPEGYSVSREKKERFSLILESASTNQTSMYLCASSFWTGGQETQYFGPGTRLLVL.

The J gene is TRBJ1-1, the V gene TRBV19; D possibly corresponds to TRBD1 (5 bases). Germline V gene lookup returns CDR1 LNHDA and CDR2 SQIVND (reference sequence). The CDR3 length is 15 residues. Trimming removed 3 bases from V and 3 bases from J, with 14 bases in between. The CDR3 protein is CASSIQRGGYTEAFF. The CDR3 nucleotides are TGTGCCAGTAGTATCCAACGGGGGGGGTACACTGAAGCTTTCTTT.

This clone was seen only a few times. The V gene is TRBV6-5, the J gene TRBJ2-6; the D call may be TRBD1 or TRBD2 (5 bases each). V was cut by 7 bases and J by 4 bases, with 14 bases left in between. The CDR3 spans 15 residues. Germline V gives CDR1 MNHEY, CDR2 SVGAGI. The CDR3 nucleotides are TGTGCCAGCAATGTCGGTGGGACCGGGGCCAACGTCCTGACTTTC. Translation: CASNVGGTGANVLTF.

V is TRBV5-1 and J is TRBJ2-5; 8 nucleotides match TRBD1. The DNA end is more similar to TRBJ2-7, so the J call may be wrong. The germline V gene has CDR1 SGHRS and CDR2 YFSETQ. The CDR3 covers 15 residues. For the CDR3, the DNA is TGCGCCAGCAGCATGGGACAGGCACTTTCCTACGAGCAGTACTTC. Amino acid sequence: CASSMGQALSYEQYF.

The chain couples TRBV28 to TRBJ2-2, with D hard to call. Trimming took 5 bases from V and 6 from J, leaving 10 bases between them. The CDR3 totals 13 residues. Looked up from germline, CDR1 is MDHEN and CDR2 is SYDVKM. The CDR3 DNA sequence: TGTGCCAGCAGTCCCCCGACCGCCGGGGAGCTGTTTTTT. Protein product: CASSPPTAGELFF.

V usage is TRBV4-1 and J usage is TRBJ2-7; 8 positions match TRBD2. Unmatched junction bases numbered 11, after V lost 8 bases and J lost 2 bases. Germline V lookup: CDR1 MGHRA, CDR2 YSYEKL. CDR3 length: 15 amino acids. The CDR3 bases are TGCGCCAGCGGGGAACTAGCGGCAATCCCCTACGAGCAGTACTTC. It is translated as CASGELAAIPYEQYF.

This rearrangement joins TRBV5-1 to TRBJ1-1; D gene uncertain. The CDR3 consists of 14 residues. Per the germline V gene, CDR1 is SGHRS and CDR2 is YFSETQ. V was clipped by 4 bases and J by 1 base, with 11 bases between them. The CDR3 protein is CASSPAQTNTEAFF. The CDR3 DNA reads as TGCGCCAGCAGCCCTGCTCAGACGAACACTGAAGCTTTCTTT.

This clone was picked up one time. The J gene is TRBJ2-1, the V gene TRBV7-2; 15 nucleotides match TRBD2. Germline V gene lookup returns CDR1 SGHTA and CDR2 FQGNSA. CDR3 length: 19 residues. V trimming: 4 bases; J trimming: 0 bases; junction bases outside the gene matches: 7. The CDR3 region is CASSSWTSGRAVSYNEQFF. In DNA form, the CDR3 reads TGTGCCAGCAGCTCCTGGACTAGCGGGAGGGCTGTCTCCTACAATGAGCAGTTCTTC.

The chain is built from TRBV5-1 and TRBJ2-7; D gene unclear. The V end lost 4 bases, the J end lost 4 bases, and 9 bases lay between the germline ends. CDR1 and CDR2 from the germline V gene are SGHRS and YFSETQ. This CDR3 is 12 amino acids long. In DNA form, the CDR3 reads TGCGCCAGCAGCCCCTCCTCTTACGAGCAGTACTTC. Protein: CASSPSSYEQYF. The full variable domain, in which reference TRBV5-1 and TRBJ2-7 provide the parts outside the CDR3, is KAGVTQTPRYLIKTRGQQVTLSCSPISGHRSVSWYQQTPGQGLQFLFEYFSETQRNKGNFPGRFSGRQFSNSRSEMNVSTLELGDSALYLCASSPSSYEQYFGPGTRLTVT.

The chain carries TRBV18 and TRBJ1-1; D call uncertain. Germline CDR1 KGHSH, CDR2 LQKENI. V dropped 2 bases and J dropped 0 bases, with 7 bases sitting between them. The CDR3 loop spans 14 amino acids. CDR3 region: CASSPGPMNTEAFF. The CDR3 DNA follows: TGTGCCAGCTCACCAGGACCCATGAACACTGAAGCTTTCTTT.

The CDR3 sequence: CASREGGTNGYTF. CDR3 sequence (DNA): TGTGCCAGCAGGGAGGGGGGCACGAATGGCTACACCTTC. The J gene is TRBJ1-2, the V gene TRBV27, with TRBD1 as a possible D gene (6 bases). The CDR3 totals 13 residues. Germline CDR1 is MNHEY and CDR2 is SMNVEV (reference sequence). V dropped 6 bases and J dropped 6 bases, with 14 bases sitting between them.

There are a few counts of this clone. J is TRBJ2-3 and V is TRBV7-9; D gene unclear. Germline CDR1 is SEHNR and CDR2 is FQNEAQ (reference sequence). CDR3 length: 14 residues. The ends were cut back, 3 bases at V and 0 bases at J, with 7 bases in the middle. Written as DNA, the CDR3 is TGTGCCAGCAGCTTGCGGAGTAGCACAGATACGCAGTATTTT. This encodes CASSLRSSTDTQYF.